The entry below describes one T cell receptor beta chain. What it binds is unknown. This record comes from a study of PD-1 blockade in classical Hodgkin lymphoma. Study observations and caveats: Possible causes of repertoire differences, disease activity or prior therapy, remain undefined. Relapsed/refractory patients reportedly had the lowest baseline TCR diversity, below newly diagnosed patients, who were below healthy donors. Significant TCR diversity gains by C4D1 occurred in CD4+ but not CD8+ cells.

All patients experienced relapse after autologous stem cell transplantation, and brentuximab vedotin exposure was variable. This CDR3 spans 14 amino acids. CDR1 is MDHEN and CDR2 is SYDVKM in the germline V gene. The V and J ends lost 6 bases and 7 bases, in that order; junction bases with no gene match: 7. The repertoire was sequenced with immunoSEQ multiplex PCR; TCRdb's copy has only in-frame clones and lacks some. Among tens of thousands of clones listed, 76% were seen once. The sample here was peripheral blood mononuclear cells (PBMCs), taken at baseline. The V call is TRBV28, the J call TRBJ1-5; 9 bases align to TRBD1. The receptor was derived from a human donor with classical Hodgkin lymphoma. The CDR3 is CASRPGQGSQPQHF. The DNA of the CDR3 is TGTGCCAGCAGGCCGGGACAGGGTAGCCAGCCCCAGCATTTT.